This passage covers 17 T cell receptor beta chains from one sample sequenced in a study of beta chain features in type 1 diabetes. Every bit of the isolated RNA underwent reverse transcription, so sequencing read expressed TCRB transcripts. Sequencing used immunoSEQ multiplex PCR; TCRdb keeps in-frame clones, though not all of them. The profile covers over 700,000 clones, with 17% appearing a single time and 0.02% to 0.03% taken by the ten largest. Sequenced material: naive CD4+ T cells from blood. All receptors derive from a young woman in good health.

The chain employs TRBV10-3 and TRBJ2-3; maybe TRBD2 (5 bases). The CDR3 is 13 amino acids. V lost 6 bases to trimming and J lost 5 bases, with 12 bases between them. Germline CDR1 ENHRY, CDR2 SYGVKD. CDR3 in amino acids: CAISLTSEDTQYF. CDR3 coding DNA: TGTGCCATCAGCCTAACTAGTGAAGATACGCAGTATTTT.

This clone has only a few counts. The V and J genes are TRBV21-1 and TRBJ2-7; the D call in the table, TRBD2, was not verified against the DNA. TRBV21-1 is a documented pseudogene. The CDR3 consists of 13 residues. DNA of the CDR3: TGTGCCAGCAGCAAAGCCCTAAACTACGAGCAGTACTTC. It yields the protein CASSKALNYEQYF.

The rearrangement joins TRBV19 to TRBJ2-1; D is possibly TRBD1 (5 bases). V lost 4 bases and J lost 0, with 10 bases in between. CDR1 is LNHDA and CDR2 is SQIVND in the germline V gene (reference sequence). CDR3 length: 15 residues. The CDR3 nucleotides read TGTGCCAGTAGTAGGGGCGGATTCTCCTACAATGAGCAGTTCTTC. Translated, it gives CASSRGGFSYNEQFF.

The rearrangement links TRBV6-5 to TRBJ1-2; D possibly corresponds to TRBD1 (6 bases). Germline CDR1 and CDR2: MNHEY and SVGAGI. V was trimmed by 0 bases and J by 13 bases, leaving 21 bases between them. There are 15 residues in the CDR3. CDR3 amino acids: CASSYSSQGKVKSTF. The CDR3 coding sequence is TGTGCCAGCAGTTACTCGTCTCAGGGGAAGGTGAAAAGCACCTTC.

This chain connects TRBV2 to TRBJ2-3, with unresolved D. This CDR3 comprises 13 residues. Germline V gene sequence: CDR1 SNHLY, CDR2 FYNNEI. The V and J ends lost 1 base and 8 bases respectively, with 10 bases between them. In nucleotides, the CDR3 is TGTGCCAGCAGTGAAGGAGGAGTCGGTACGCAGTATTTT. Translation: CASSEGGVGTQYF. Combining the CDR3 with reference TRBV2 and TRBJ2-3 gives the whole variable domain EPEVTQTPSHQVTQMGQEVILRCVPISNHLYFYWYRQILGQKVEFLVSFYNNEISEKSEIFDDQFSVERPDGSNFTLKIRSTKLEDSAMYFCASSEGGVGTQYFGPGTRLTVL.

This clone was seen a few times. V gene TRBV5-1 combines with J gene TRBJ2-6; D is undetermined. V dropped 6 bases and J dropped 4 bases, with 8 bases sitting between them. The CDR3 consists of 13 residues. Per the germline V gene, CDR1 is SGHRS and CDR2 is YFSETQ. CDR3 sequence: CASKAEGANVLTF. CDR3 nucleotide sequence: TGCGCCAGCAAGGCAGAAGGGGCCAACGTCCTGACTTTC.

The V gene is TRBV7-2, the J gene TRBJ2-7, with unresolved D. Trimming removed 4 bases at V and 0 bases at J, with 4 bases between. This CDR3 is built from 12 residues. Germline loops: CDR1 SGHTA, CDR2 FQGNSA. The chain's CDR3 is CASSWSSYEQYF. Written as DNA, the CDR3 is TGTGCCAGCAGCTGGAGCTCCTACGAGCAGTACTTC.

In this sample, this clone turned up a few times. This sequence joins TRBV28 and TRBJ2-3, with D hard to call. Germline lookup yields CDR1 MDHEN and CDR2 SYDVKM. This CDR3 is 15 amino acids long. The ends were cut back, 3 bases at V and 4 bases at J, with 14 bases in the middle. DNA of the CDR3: TGTGCCAGCAGTTTTAACGGATTCTACCCAGATACGCAGTATTTT. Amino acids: CASSFNGFYPDTQYF.

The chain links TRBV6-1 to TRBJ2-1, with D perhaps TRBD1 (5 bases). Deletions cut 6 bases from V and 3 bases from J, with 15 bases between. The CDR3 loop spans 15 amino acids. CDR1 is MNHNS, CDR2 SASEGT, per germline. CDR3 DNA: TGTGCCAGCAGAGCACAGGAAATTGACTACAATGAGCAGTTCTTC. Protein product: CASRAQEIDYNEQFF.

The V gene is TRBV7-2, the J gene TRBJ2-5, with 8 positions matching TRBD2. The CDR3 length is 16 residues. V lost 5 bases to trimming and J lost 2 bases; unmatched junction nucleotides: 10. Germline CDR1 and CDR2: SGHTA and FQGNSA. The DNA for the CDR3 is TGTGCCAGCAGCGCCCGGGGGGGTGCGGGACAAGAGACCCAGTACTTC. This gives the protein CASSARGGAGQETQYF.

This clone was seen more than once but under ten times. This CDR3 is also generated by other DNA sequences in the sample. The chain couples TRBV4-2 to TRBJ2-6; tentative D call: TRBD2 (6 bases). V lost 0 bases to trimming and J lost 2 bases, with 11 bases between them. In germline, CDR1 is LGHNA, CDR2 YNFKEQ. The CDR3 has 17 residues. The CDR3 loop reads CASSQEGWGAGANVLTF. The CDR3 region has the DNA TGTGCCAGCAGCCAAGAAGGATGGGGGGCTGGGGCCAACGTCCTGACTTTC.

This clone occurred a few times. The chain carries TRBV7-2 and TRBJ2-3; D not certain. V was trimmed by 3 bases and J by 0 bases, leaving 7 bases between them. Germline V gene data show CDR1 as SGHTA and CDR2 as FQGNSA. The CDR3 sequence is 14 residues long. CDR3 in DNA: TGTGCCAGCAGCTTTGATGCTAGCACAGATACGCAGTATTTT. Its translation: CASSFDASTDTQYF.

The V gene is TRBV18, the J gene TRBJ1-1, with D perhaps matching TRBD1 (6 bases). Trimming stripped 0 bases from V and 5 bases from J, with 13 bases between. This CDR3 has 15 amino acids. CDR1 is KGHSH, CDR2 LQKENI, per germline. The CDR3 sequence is CASSPPSRGATEAFF. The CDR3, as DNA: TGTGCCAGCTCACCACCGTCCAGGGGAGCAACTGAAGCTTTCTTT.

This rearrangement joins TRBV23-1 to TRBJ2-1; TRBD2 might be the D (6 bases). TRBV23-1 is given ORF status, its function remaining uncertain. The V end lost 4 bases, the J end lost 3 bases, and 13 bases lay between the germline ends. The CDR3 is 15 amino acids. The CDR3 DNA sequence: TGCGCCAGCAGTCCGGGACTTCCCGTCTACAATGAGCAGTTCTTC. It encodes CASSPGLPVYNEQFF.

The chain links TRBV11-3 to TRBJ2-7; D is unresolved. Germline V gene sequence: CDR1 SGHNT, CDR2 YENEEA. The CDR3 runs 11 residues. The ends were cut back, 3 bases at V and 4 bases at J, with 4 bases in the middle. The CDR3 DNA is TGTGCCAGCAGCTTCAGGTACGAGCAGTACTTC. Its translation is CASSFRYEQYF. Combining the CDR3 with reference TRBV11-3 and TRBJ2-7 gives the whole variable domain EAGVVQSPRYKIIEKKQPVAFWCNPISGHNTLYWYLQNLGQGPELLIRYENEEAVDDSQLPKDRFSAERLKGVDSTLKIQPAELGDSAVYLCASSFRYEQYFGPGTRLTVT.

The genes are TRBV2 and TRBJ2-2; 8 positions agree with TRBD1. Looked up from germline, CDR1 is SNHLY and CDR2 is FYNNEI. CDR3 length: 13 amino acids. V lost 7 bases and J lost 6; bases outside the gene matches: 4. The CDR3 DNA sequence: TGTGCCAGCAATGGACAGGGTCCCGGGGAGCTGTTTTTT. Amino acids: CASNGQGPGELFF.

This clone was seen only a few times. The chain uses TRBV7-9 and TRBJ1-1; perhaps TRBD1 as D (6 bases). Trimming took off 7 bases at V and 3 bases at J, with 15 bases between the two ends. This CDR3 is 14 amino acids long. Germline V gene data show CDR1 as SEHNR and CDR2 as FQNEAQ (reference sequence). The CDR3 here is CASTVMGGHTEAFF. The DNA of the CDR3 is TGTGCCAGCACCGTCATGGGGGGCCACACTGAAGCTTTCTTT.